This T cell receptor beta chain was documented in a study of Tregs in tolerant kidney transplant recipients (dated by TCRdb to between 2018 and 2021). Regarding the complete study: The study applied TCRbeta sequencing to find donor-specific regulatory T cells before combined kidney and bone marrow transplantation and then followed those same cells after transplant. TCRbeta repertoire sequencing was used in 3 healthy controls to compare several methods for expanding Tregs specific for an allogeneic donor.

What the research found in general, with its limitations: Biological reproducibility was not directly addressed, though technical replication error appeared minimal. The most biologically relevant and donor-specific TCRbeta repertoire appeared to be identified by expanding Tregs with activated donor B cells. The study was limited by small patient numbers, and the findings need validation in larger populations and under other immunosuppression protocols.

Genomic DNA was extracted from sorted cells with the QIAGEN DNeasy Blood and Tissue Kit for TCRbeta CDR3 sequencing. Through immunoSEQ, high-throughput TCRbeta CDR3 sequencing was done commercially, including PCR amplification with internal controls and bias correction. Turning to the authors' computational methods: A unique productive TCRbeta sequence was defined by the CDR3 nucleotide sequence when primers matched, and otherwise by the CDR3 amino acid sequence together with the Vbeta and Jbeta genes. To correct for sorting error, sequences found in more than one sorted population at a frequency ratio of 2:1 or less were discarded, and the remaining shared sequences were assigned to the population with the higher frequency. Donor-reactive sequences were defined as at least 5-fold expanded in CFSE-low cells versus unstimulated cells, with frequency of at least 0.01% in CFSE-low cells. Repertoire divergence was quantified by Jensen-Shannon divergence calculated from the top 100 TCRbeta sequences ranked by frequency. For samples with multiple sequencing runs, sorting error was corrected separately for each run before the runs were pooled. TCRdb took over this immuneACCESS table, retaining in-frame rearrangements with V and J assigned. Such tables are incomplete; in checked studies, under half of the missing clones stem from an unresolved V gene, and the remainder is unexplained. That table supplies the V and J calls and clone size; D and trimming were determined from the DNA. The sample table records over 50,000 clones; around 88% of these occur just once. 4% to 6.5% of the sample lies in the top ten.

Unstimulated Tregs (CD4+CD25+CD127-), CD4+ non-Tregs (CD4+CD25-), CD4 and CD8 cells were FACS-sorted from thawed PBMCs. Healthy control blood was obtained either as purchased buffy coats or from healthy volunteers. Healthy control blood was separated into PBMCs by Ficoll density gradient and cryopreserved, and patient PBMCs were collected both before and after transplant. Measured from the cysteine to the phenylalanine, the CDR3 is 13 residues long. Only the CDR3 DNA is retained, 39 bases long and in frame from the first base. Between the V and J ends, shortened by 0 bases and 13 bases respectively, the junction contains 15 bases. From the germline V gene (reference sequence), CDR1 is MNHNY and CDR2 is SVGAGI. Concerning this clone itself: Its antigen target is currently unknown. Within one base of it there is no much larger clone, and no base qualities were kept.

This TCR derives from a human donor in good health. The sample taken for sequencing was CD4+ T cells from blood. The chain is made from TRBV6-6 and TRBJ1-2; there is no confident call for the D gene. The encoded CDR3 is CASSYSVRSIPTF. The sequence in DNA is TGTGCCAGCAGTTACTCGGTACGGTCAATTCCCACCTTC.